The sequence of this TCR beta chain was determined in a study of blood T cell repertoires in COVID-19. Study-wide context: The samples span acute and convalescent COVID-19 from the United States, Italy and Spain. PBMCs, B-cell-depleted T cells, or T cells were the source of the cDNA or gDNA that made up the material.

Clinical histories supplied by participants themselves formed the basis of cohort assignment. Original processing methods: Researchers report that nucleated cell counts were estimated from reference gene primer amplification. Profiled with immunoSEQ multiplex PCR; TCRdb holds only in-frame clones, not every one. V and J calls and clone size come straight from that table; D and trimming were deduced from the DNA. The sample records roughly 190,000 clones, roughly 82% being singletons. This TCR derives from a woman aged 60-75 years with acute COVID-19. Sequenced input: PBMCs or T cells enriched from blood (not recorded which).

CDR3 sequence: CASSFNRFRANVLTF. Here the CDR3 DNA reads TGTGCCAGCAGCTTCAACAGGTTCAGGGCCAACGTCCTGACTTTC. The rearrangement links TRBV5-4 to TRBJ2-6; D perhaps matches TRBD1 (5 bases). Between the trimmed V and J ends, which lost 2 bases and 5 bases, there was a span of 11 bases. Germline lookup yields CDR1 SGHNT and CDR2 YYREEE (reference sequence). The CDR3 is made up of 15 amino acids.